This T cell receptor (beta chain) was captured by sequencing in a study of CD8 T cells in ankylosing spondylitis. Points from the study as a whole: Earlier work had already found some motif variants in reactive arthritis synovial fluid and blood. Relatively scarce in peripheral blood, disease-linked clones were CD8+. The authors reported significant enrichment of disease-linked clones in matched ankylosing spondylitis synovial fluid. Apparently characteristic of ankylosing spondylitis blood was a TCR beta motif (fewer than 10 highly homologous variants).

Germline CDR1 is MNHNS and CDR2 is SASEGT. The CDR3 consists of 14 residues. Trimming shortened V by 8 bases and J by 2 bases, and 16 bases separated the two germline ends. Regarding this clonotype: Its specificity is not known.

Making use of molecular barcodes, quantitative 5'-RACE generated TCR beta libraries. MiXCR was run by TCRdb on the 5' RACE reads, yielding one entry per CDR3 protein. The sample records 400,000 to 450,000 distinct CDR3 sequences, roughly 15% being singletons. The chain couples TRBV6-1 to TRBJ2-7; either TRBD1 or TRBD2 may fit D (5 bases each). The sample was blood, either unsorted or a sorted T cell fraction (not recorded which). The clonotype originates from a male donor with ankylosing spondylitis. DNA of the CDR3: TGTGCCAGCGTGGGACCTCAACCCCCCTACGAGCAGTACTTC. Amino acid sequence: CASVGPQPPYEQYF.